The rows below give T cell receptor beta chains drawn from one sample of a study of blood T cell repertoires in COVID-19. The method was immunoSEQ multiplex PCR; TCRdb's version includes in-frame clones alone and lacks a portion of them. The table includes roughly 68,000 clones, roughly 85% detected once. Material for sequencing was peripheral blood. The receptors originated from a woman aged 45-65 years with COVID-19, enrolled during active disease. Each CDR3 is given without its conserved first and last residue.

ASSRTGGLGYEQY,TRBV9,TRBJ2-7
ASSPVGGRDYGYT,TRBV5-1,TRBJ1-2
ATSDRFTGELF,TRBV24-1,TRBJ2-2
ASSPGTRGKYEQY,TRBV5-4,TRBJ2-7
ASSFSGSPYEQY,TRBV7-8,TRBJ2-7
ASSEGSGASHGYT,TRBV6-4,TRBJ1-2
ASSLGFNRELGDTQY,TRBV7-9,TRBJ2-3
ASSQKDRGGQPQH,TRBV6-5,TRBJ1-5
ASSSRGAGGGEQF,TRBV7-3,TRBJ2-1
ASSPSPVAGPRDAF,TRBV7-9,TRBJ1-1
ASRGSGRASDEQF,TRBV6-4,TRBJ2-1
ASSESGGGETQY,TRBV2,TRBJ2-5
ASSQFPVTSGYEQY,TRBV4-1,TRBJ2-7
ASSRTGGGHYSNQPQH,TRBV6-6,TRBJ1-5
ASSSVQPNTEAF,TRBV28,TRBJ1-1
ASSVGAGENEKLF,TRBV9,TRBJ1-4
AWSVDGIDTQY,TRBV30,TRBJ2-3
ASLTSGGNEQF,TRBV6-5,TRBJ2-1
ASQLTGSSTDTQY,TRBV7-2,TRBJ2-3
ASSLGGTRTGELF,TRBV18,TRBJ2-2
ASSRLVSTDTQY,TRBV11-1,TRBJ2-3
ASRNRQGREKLF,TRBV6-6,TRBJ1-4
ASSPPGGYQPQH,TRBV18,TRBJ1-5
ASSRGLAGGTTDTQY,TRBV19,TRBJ2-3
ATSGGRASYNEQF,TRBV15,TRBJ2-1
ASSSVRGGYT,TRBV5-6,TRBJ1-2
ASSSRGSSYNEQF,TRBV11-2,TRBJ2-1
ASSQDGSGGNNQPQH,TRBV14,TRBJ1-5
ASSRIAETTDTQY,TRBV19,TRBJ2-3
ASSLGTQVYGYT,TRBV5-4,TRBJ1-2
ASSLKPGWSGNTIY,TRBV18,TRBJ1-3
ASRTRNGANVLT,TRBV11-3,TRBJ2-6
ASSPYSGSGTDTQY,TRBV6-6,TRBJ2-3
AISPIAGGHNEQF,TRBV10-3,TRBJ2-1
AISGLDRGASPLH,TRBV10-3,TRBJ1-6
ASSLVPGGLYGYT,TRBV5-6,TRBJ1-2
ASRKIAGGLYNEQF,TRBV27,TRBJ2-1
ASSQKPTGGTNTGELF,TRBV4-1,TRBJ2-2
ASRGSAGNNSPLH,TRBV11-3,TRBJ1-6
ASSFRIQREAF,TRBV28,TRBJ1-1
ASSERTSYNEQF,TRBV10-1,TRBJ2-1
ASSVDPGTSYTGELF,TRBV9,TRBJ2-2
ASSERLAGPTDTQY,TRBV6-1,TRBJ2-3
ASSLGTGDTDTQY,TRBV5-1,TRBJ2-3
SASSTSVEDTQY,TRBV20-1,TRBJ2-3
ASSVAGLLGGELF,TRBV9,TRBJ2-2
ASSFRTPNSPLH,TRBV27,TRBJ1-6
ASSIGGGEFYEQY,TRBV19,TRBJ2-7
ASSPKTPGGWDGELF,TRBV7-6,TRBJ2-2
ATSRDHEVLHEQY,TRBV15,TRBJ2-7
ASSYSQGNNEQY,TRBV6-5,TRBJ2-7
ASNSRDRGLSMNTEAF,TRBV5-6,TRBJ1-1
ASSLGASYEQY,TRBV5-1,TRBJ2-7
ASSLVSGGTDTQY,TRBV5-4,TRBJ2-3
ASRNRDRDTENIQY,TRBV21-1,TRBJ2-4